The next 29 T cell receptor beta chains were all read from a single sample in a study of regulatory T cells in long-lasting Graves disease. Investigators prepared the TCR beta libraries by applying iRepertoire HTBI primers and Arm-PCR of CDR3 regions. Each CDR3 protein is one row after TCRdb ran MiXCR on the multiplex PCR reads. The sample lists approximately 470,000 distinct CDR3 sequences, roughly 20% occurring once. Stated time point: persistent/refractory GD, antithyroid drugs over 5 years with positive TRAb. With RNA extracted from PBMCs as input, the TCR library was made. Sequenced here: peripheral blood mononuclear cells (PBMCs), sampled when the disease was refractory, from a patient treated with antithyroid drugs. The receptors stem from a female donor with Graves disease.

This clonotype came up a few times. V is TRBV28 and J is TRBJ2-2; the D gene could be TRBD1 or TRBD2 (5 bases each). This CDR3 contains 15 residues. Germline V gene lookup returns CDR1 MDHEN and CDR2 SYDVKM. V was pared by 1 base and J by 1 base, with 7 bases between. CDR3 sequence: CASSLLRGNTGELFF. Written as DNA, the CDR3 is TGTGCCAGCAGTTTATTGAGGGGGAACACCGGGGAGCTGTTTTTT.

This clonotype was seen repeatedly, ten times or more. The CDR3 region is CASSLPTSLRGETQYF. As DNA, the CDR3 is TGTGCCAGCAGTTTACCGACTAGTCTTCGGGGAGAGACCCAGTACTTC. The V gene is TRBV12-3 or TRBV12-4, the J gene TRBJ2-5, with a tentative D call TRBD2 (6 bases). The CDR3 length is 16 residues. The V and J ends lost 2 bases and 4 bases respectively, with 17 bases between them.

The chain combines TRBV7-9 with TRBJ1-1; 8 positions agree with TRBD1. Per germline, CDR1 SEHNR and CDR2 FQNEAQ (reference sequence). J lost 7 bases, V lost 5 bases, and 6 bases had no gene match. This CDR3 has 13 amino acids. CDR3 amino acids: CASSLGQGGEAFF. CDR3 in DNA: TGTGCCAGCAGCCTCGGACAGGGTGGTGAAGCTTTCTTT. The entire variable domain, with the rest obtained from reference TRBV7-9 and TRBJ1-1, is as follows: DTGVSQNPRHKITKRGQNVTFRCDPISEHNRLYWYRQTLGQGPEFLTYFQNEAQLEKSRLLSDRFSAERPKGSFSTLEIQRTEQGDSAMYLCASSLGQGGEAFFGQGTRLTVV.

This clonotype was detected ten times or more. This chain uses TRBV6-5 with TRBJ2-7; 7 bases are a match to TRBD1. Trimming cost V 0 bases and J 0 bases; bases outside gene matches: 5. Germline V gives CDR1 MNHEY, CDR2 SVGAGI. CDR3 length: 16 amino acids. CDR3 loop: CASSYSGTANSYEQYF. The CDR3 DNA reads TGTGCCAGCAGTTACTCTGGGACAGCCAACTCCTACGAGCAGTACTTC.

This clonotype was detected many times. The chain employs TRBV6-1 and TRBJ2-7; 9 positions agree with TRBD1. The V gene's germline CDR1 is MNHNS and CDR2 SASEGT. With V trimmed by 8 bases and J by 3 bases, 2 bases remained unmatched. The CDR3 covers 12 residues. CDR3 residues: CASPGQGYEQYF. CDR3 DNA: TGTGCCAGCCCGGGACAGGGCTACGAGCAGTACTTC.

This clonotype was counted between two and nine times. The rearrangement links TRBV19 to TRBJ2-7; D is perhaps TRBD2 (5 bases). CDR1 and CDR2 from the germline V gene are LNHDA and SQIVND (reference sequence). The germline V and J ends were trimmed by 5 bases and 4 bases, with 18 bases remaining between them. The CDR3 loop spans 15 amino acids. In DNA form, the CDR3 reads TGTGCCAGTAGTCCCGCGGCCCATGGGAGTTACGAGCAGTACTTC. Translation: CASSPAAHGSYEQYF.

This clonotype appeared many times. The chain uses TRBV20-1 and TRBJ1-2; the match to TRBD1 covers 11 bases. CDR1 DFQATT and CDR2 SNEGSKA come from the germline V gene (reference sequence). CDR3 length: 15 amino acids. Trimming took 6 bases from V and 0 from J; bases not matched to a gene: 6. The CDR3 protein is CSAPDRGRANYGYTF. The CDR3 coding sequence is TGCAGTGCCCCGGACAGGGGGCGAGCTAACTATGGCTACACCTTC.

There are a few counts of this clonotype. The chain combines TRBV7-9 with TRBJ2-5; 8 nucleotides align to TRBD2. Germline V gene data show CDR1 as SEHNR and CDR2 as FQNEAQ (reference sequence). V was pared by 5 bases and J by 2 bases, with 10 bases of the junction left unmatched. The CDR3 covers 16 residues. CDR3 amino acids: CASSQVTTSAQETQYF. The DNA of the CDR3 is TGTGCCAGCAGCCAGGTCACGACTAGCGCTCAAGAGACCCAGTACTTC.

V usage is TRBV2 and J usage is TRBJ2-1; D is unclear. Germline-derived CDR1 and CDR2 are SNHLY and FYNNEI. The CDR3 is 11 amino acids. The germline V and J ends were trimmed by 4 bases and 7 bases, with 5 bases remaining between them. CDR3 sequence: CASSGANEQFF. The CDR3 DNA sequence: TGTGCCAGCAGTGGGGCAAATGAGCAGTTCTTC.

On this clonotype itself: With a far larger clone one base away, a read error is the likely cause. The chain carries TRBV10-3 and TRBJ1-1, with a weak D call TRBD1 (5 bases). CDR3 length equals 15 residues. V lost 6 bases, J lost 0 bases, and 14 bases lay in between. Germline values: CDR1 ENHRY, CDR2 SYGVKD. As DNA, the CDR3 is TGTGCCATCAGACGCACGGGACGGCTGAACACTGAAGCTTTCTTT. It is translated as CAIRRTGRLNTEAFF.

At least ten counts were recorded for this clonotype. The chain combines TRBV6-5 with TRBJ1-2; 7 bases are a match to TRBD1. CDR3 length: 16 amino acids. Germline CDR1 and CDR2: MNHEY and SVGAGI. The junction had 6 bases not matched to a gene; V was cut back by 0 bases and J by 2 bases. The CDR3 reads CASSYSVLTGNYGYTF. The CDR3 DNA is TGTGCCAGCAGTTACTCGGTCTTGACAGGGAACTATGGCTACACCTTC.

The table lists this clonotype with many counts. This rearrangement joins TRBV20-1 to TRBJ1-2; tentative D call: TRBD1 (6 bases). V was cut by 0 bases and J by 2 bases, with 7 bases left in between. The V gene's germline CDR1 is DFQATT and CDR2 SNEGSKA (reference sequence). The CDR3 loop spans 13 amino acids. CDR3 sequence (DNA): TGCAGTGCTAGAGATACAGGGAACTATGGCTACACCTTC. It yields the protein CSARDTGNYGYTF.

This clonotype has ten or more counts. The chain uses TRBV2 and TRBJ1-1; no clear D. This CDR3 comprises 13 residues. V was clipped by 8 bases and J by 0 bases, with 10 bases between them. Per the germline V gene, CDR1 is SNHLY and CDR2 is FYNNEI. CDR3 region: CASGDTLNTEAFF. The CDR3 region has the DNA TGTGCCAGCGGAGACACCTTGAACACTGAAGCTTTCTTT.

In this sample, this clonotype turned up many times. The chain uses TRBV28 and TRBJ2-7; D may be TRBD1 (5 bases). Germline V gene data show CDR1 as MDHEN and CDR2 as SYDVKM. The CDR3 contains 12 residues. V lost 4 bases to trimming and J lost 3 bases, with 7 bases between them. CDR3 region: CASSSRVYEQYF. Here the CDR3 DNA reads TGTGCCAGCAGTTCCAGGGTCTACGAGCAGTACTTC.

On this clonotype itself: Given a much more abundant clone one base away, this may be a read error. No conserved phenylalanine or tryptophan ends this CDR3, so it is likely a read error. The chain employs TRBV11-2 and TRBJ2-7; TRBD2 matches at 10 bases. The CDR3 loop spans 16 amino acids. Germline V CDR1 and CDR2: SGHAT, FQNNGV. V dropped 6 bases and J dropped 5; count of bases not matched to a gene: 13. The CDR3 here is CASSHPGVAGGNEQYS. The DNA for the CDR3 is TGTGCCAGCAGTCACCCGGGGGTAGCGGGAGGAAACGAGCAGTACTCC.

This clonotype was counted at least ten times. The rearrangement links TRBV7-2 to TRBJ1-1; no clear D. CDR1 is SGHTA, CDR2 FQGNSA, per germline. Trimming removed 3 bases from V and 0 bases from J, with 8 bases in between. CDR3 length: 14 amino acids. The CDR3 sequence is CASSFGRLNTEAFF. As DNA, the CDR3 is TGTGCCAGCAGCTTCGGACGGTTGAACACTGAAGCTTTCTTT.

The chain joins TRBV9 to TRBJ2-7; no reliable D call. Germline assignment: CDR1 SGDLS and CDR2 YYNGEE. This CDR3 region has 15 residues. The V and J ends lost 4 bases and 5 bases respectively, with 19 bases between them. CDR3: CASSPRVGLTHEQYF. The CDR3 DNA sequence: TGTGCCAGCAGCCCCCGAGTGGGTCTGACCCACGAGCAGTACTTC.

The chain links TRBV7-8 to TRBJ2-7; no firm D call. The CDR3 contains 12 residues. Trimming took off 10 bases at V and 0 bases at J, with 10 bases between the two ends. From germline, CDR1 is SGHVS and CDR2 FQNEAQ. The CDR3 nucleotides read TGTGCCACCTTCGCGGACTCCTACGAGCAGTACTTC. This encodes CATFADSYEQYF.

This clonotype has a handful of counts. This chain uses TRBV6-1 with TRBJ1-5, with a possible D match to TRBD1 (5 bases). V gave up 3 bases and J gave up 4 bases, with 7 bases separating them. The germline gives CDR1 MNHNS, CDR2 SASEGT. This CDR3 is 13 amino acids long. In nucleotides, the CDR3 is TGTGCCAGCAGTGAGGGGCTGAATCAGCCCCAGCATTTT. It is translated as CASSEGLNQPQHF.

This clonotype came up many times. The chain joins TRBV3-1 to TRBJ2-7; D ambiguous. CDR3 length: 12 residues. Germline-derived CDR1 and CDR2 are LGHDT and YNNKEL (reference sequence). Trimming stripped 5 bases from V and 7 bases from J, with 12 bases between. As DNA, the CDR3 is TGTGCCAGCAGCGATTCGGTTGGGGAGCAGTACTTC. It translates to CASSDSVGEQYF.

On this clonotype itself: A far larger clone is one base from this, pointing to a likely read error. V usage is TRBV2 and J usage is TRBJ2-7, with 8 bases identical to TRBD1. The CDR3 loop spans 14 amino acids. Germline CDR1 and CDR2: SNHLY and FYNNEI. The CDR3 DNA reads TGTGCCAGCAGTTTGGACAGGGCAGTTAACGAGCGGTACTTC. This encodes CASSLDRAVNERYF.

This clonotype has a handful of counts. The V call is TRBV11-2, the J call TRBJ2-1; D ambiguous. Germline V lookup: CDR1 SGHAT, CDR2 FQNNGV. The length of the CDR3 is 15 residues. The V and J ends lost 1 base and 4 bases respectively, with 11 bases between them. CDR3 DNA: TGTGCCAGCAGCTTAGGGCTAGTTGGGTACAATGAGCAGTTCTTC. Amino acids: CASSLGLVGYNEQFF.

V and J are TRBV7-9 and TRBJ2-7; D uncertain. CDR3 length: 12 amino acids. V was trimmed by 5 bases and J by 2 bases, leaving 7 bases between them. Germline V gives CDR1 SEHNR, CDR2 FQNEAQ (reference sequence). The CDR3 here is CASSPDAYEQYF. CDR3 DNA sequence: TGTGCCAGCAGCCCTGACGCCTACGAGCAGTACTTC.

The rearrangement links TRBV5-1 to TRBJ2-3, with D perhaps TRBD2 (5 bases). Trimming pared 4 bases from V and 1 base from J, leaving 16 bases between. The V gene's germline CDR1 is SGHRS and CDR2 YFSETQ. The CDR3 spans 16 residues. CDR3: CASSDIALWGTDTQYF. The CDR3 bases are TGCGCCAGCAGCGACATAGCGTTGTGGGGCACAGATACGCAGTATTTT.

The chain is built from TRBV11-2 and TRBJ2-3; D gene ambiguous. CDR3 length equals 16 residues. Between the trimmed V and J ends, which lost 1 base and 1 base, there was a span of 12 bases. Germline V gives CDR1 SGHAT, CDR2 FQNNGV. The CDR3 loop is CASSLGVAFRTDTQYF. The CDR3 DNA reads TGTGCCAGCAGCTTAGGTGTCGCATTCCGCACAGATACGCAGTATTTT.

This clonotype has a count of ten or more. The chain is built from TRBV2 and TRBJ2-2, with unresolved D. CDR3 size: 15 residues. The V and J ends lost 7 bases and 12 bases respectively, with 24 bases between them. From germline, CDR1 is SNHLY and CDR2 FYNNEI. The CDR3 here is CASIGIFGASLKLFF. For the CDR3, the DNA is TGTGCCAGCATTGGTATTTTTGGCGCGAGTCTGAAGCTGTTTTTT.

This clonotype was seen many times. The chain recombines TRBV7-2 with TRBJ2-7; 7 nucleotides align to TRBD2. The CDR3 sequence is 13 residues long. Trimming removed 4 bases from V and 5 bases from J; junction bases left unmatched: 5. From germline, CDR1 is SGHTA and CDR2 FQGNSA. As DNA, the CDR3 is TGTGCCAGCAGCTCAGCGGGGTACAACGAGCAGTACTTC. It encodes CASSSAGYNEQYF.

The chain recombines TRBV28 with TRBJ2-3; 9 nucleotides match TRBD1. The CDR3 extends over 15 amino acids. After removal of 5 bases from V and 1 base from J, the junction contained 4 bases not matched to a gene. CDR1 is MDHEN and CDR2 is SYDVKM in the germline V gene. For the CDR3, the DNA is TGTGCCAGCAGTAGGAGACAGGGGGGCACAGATACGCAGTATTTT. Amino acids: CASSRRQGGTDTQYF.

The chain has TRBV28 and TRBJ2-3, with D hard to call. Germline V gene lookup returns CDR1 MDHEN and CDR2 SYDVKM. The ends were cut back, 4 bases at V and 6 bases at J, with 8 bases in the middle. The CDR3 has 12 residues. CDR3 region: CASSWFGDTQYF. The CDR3 bases are TGTGCCAGCAGTTGGTTTGGTGATACGCAGTATTTT.